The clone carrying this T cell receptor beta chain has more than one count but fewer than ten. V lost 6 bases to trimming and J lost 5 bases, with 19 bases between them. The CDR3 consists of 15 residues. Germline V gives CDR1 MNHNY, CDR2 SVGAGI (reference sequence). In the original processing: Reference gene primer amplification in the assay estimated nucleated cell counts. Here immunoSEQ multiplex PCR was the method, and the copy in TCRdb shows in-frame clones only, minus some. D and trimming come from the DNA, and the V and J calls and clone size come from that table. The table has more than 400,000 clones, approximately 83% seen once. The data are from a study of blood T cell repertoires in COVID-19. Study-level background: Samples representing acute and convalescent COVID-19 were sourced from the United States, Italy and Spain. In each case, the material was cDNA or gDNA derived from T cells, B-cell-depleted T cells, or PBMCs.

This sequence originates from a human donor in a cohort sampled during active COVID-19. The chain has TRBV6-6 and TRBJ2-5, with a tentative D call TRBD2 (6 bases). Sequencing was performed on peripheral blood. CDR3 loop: CASSGGAGNGETQYF. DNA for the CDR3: TGTGCCAGCAGCGGAGGGGCGGGGAATGGGGAGACCCAGTACTTC.